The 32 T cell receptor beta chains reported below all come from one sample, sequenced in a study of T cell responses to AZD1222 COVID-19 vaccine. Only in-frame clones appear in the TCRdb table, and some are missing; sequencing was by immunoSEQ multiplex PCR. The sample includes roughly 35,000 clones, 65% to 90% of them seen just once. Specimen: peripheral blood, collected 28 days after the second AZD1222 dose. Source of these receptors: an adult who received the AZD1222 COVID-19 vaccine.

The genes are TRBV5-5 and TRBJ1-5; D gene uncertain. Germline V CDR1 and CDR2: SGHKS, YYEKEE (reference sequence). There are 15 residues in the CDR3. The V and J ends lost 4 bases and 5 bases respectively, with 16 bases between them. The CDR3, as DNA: TGTGCCAGCAGCGCAGGACCCACGTCTCATCAGCCCCAGCATTTT. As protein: CASSAGPTSHQPQHF. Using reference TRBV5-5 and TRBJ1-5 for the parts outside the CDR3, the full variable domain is DAGVTQSPTHLIKTRGQQVTLRCSPISGHKSVSWYQQVLGQGPQFIFQYYEKEERGRGNFPDRFSARQFPNYSSELNVNALLLGDSALYLCASSAGPTSHQPQHFGDGTRLSIL.

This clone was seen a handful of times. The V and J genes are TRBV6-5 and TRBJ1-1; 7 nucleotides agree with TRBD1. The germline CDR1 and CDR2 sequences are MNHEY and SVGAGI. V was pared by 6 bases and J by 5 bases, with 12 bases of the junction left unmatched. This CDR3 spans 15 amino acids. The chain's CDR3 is CASSPRPDRRTEAFF. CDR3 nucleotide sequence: TGTGCCAGCAGCCCGAGACCGGACAGGCGAACTGAAGCTTTCTTT.

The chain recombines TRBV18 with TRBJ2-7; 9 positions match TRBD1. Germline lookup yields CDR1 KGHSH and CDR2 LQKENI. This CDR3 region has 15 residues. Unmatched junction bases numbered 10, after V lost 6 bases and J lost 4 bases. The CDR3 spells CASSPRTGAAYEQYF. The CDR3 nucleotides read TGTGCCAGCTCCCCGAGGACAGGGGCAGCTTACGAGCAGTACTTC.

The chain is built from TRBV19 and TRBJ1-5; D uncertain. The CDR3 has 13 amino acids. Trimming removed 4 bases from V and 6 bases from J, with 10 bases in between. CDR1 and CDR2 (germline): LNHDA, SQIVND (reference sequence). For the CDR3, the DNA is TGTGCCAGTAGTAGCCAGGCCGGTCAGCCCCAGCATTTT. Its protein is CASSSQAGQPQHF. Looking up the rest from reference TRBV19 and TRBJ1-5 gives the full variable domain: DGGITQSPKYLFRKEGQNVTLSCEQNLNHDAMYWYRQDPGQGLRLIYYSQIVNDFQKGDIAEGYSVSREKKESFPLTVTSAQKNPTAFYLCASSSQAGQPQHFGDGTRLSIL.

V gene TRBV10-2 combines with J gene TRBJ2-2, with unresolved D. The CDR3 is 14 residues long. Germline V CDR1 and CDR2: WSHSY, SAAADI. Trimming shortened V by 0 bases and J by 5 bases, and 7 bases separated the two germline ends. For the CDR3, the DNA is TGCGCCAGCAGTGAGTCTTCGGTTACCGGGGAGCTGTTTTTT. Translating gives CASSESSVTGELFF.

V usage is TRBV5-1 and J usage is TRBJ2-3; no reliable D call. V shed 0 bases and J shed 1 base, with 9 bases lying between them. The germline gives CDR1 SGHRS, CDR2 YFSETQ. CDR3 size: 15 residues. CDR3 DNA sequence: TGCGCCAGCAGCTTGGATAGGGTGGGCACAGATACGCAGTATTTT. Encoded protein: CASSLDRVGTDTQYF.

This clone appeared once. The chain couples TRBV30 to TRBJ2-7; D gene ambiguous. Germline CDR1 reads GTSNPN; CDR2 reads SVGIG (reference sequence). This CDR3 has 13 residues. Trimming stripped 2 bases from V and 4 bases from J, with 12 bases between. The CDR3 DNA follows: TGTGCCTGGAGTCCGACGCCCGGATACGAGCAGTACTTC. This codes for CAWSPTPGYEQYF. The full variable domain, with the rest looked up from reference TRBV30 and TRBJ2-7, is SQTIHQWPATLVQPVGSPLSLECTVEGTSNPNLYWYRQAAGRGLQLLFYSVGIGQISSEVPQNLSASRPQDRQFILSSKKLLLSDSGFYLCAWSPTPGYEQYFGPGTRLTVT.

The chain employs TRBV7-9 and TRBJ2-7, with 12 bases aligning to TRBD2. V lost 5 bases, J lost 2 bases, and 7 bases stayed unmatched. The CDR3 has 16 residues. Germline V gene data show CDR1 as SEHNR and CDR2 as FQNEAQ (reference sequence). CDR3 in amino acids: CASSRVSSGRAYEQYF. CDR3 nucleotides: TGTGCCAGCAGCCGAGTTTCTAGCGGGAGGGCCTACGAGCAGTACTTC.

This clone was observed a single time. As DNA, the CDR3 is TGTGCCAGCAGCTTAGGGGGGGGGCCGAGGAATGAGCAGTTCTTC. Encoded protein: CASSLGGGPRNEQFF. The V and J genes are TRBV7-8 and TRBJ2-1, with D possibly TRBD2 on 7 matching bases. This CDR3 comprises 15 residues. The germline CDR1 and CDR2 sequences are SGHVS and FQNEAQ. The germline V and J ends were trimmed by 1 base and 7 bases, with 14 bases remaining between them.

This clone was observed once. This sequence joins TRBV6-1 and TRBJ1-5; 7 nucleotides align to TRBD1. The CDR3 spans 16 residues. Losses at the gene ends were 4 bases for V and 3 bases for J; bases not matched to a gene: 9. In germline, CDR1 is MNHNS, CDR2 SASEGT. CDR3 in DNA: TGTGCCAGCAGTGTAAACAGGGGCGCCTCCAATCAGCCCCAGCATTTT. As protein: CASSVNRGASNQPQHF.

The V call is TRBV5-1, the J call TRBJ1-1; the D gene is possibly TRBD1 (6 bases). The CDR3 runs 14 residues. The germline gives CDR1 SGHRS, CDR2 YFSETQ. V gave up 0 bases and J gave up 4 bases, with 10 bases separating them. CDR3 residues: CASSLGTDVTEAFF. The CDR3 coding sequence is TGCGCCAGCAGCTTGGGGACAGATGTCACTGAAGCTTTCTTT.

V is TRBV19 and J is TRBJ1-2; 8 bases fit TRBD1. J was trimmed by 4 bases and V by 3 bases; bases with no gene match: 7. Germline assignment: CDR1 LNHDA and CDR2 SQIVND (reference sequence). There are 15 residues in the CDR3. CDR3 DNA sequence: TGTGCCAGTAGTATGGTGGTAACAGGGGGCTATGGCTACACCTTC. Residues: CASSMVVTGGYGYTF.

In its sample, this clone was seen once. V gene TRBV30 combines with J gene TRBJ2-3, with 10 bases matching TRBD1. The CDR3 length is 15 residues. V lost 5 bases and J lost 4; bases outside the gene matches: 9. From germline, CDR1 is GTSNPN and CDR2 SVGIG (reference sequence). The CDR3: CAWERDRGQSDTQYF. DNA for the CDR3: TGTGCCTGGGAGAGGGACAGGGGACAATCAGATACGCAGTATTTT.

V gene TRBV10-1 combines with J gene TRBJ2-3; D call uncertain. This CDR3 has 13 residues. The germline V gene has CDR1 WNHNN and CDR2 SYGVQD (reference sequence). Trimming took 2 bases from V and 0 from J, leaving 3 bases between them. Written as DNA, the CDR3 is TGCGCCAGCAGTGAGCCAAGCACAGATACGCAGTATTTT. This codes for CASSEPSTDTQYF.

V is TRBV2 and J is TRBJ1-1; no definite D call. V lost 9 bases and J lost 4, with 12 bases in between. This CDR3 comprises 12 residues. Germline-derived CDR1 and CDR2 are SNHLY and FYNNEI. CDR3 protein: CASSSGSTEAFF. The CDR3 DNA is TGTGCCAGTAGCTCGGGAAGCACTGAAGCTTTCTTT.

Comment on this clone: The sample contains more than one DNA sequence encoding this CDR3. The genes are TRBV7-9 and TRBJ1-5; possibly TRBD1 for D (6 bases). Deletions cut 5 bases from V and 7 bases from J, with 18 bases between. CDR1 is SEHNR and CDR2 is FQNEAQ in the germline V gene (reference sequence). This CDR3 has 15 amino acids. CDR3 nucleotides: TGTGCCAGCAGCATCGGGGGGGGGCTTGGACAGCCCCAGCATTTT. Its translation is CASSIGGGLGQPQHF.

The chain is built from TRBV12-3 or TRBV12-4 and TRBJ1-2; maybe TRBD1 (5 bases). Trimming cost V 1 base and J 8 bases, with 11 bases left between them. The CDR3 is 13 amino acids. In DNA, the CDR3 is TGTGCCAGCAGTTTAGAGGGGATCAGCGGCTACACCTTC. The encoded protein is CASSLEGISGYTF.

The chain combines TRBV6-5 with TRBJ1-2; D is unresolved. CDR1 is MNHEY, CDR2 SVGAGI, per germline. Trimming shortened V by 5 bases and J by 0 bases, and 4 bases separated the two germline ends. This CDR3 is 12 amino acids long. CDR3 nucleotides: TGTGCCAGCAGTCCCGCTAACTATGGCTACACCTTC. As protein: CASSPANYGYTF.

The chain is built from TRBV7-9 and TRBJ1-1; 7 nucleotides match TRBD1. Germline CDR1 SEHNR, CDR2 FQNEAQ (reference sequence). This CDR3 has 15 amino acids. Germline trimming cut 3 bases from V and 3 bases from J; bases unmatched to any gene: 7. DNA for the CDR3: TGTGCCAGCAGCTTCTCCGGAGGGGGCCACACTGAAGCTTTCTTT. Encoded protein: CASSFSGGGHTEAFF. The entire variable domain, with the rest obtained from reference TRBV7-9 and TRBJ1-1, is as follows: DTGVSQNPRHKITKRGQNVTFRCDPISEHNRLYWYRQTLGQGPEFLTYFQNEAQLEKSRLLSDRFSAERPKGSFSTLEIQRTEQGDSAMYLCASSFSGGGHTEAFFGQGTRLTVV.

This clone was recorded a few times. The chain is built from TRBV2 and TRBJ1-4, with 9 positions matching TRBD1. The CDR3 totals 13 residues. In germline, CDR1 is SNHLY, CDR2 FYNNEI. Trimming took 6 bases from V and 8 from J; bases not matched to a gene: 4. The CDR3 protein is CASRGTGREKLFF. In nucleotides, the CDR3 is TGTGCCAGCAGGGGGACAGGGAGGGAAAAACTGTTTTTT.

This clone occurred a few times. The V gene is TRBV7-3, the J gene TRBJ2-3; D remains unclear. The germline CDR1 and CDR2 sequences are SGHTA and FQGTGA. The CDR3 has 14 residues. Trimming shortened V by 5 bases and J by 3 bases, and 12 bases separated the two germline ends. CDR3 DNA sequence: TGTGCCAGCAGCCCCTGGGCCGGGACAGATACGCAGTATTTT. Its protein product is CASSPWAGTDTQYF.

CDR3 amino acids: CASNLKGSVTEAFF. CDR3 in DNA: TGTGCCAGCAACTTAAAGGGTTCGGTAACTGAAGCTTTCTTT. The chain links TRBV6-5 to TRBJ1-1; D unclear. The length of the CDR3 is 14 residues. V was clipped by 7 bases and J by 5 bases, with 17 bases between them. Germline V gene sequence: CDR1 MNHEY, CDR2 SVGAGI.

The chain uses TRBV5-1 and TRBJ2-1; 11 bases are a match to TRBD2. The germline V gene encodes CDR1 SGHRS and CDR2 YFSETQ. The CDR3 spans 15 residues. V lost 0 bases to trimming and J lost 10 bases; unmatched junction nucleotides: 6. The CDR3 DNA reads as TGCGCCAGCAGCTTGGCGGTAGCGGGGGGGGAGGAGCAGTTCTTC. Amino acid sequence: CASSLAVAGGEEQFF.

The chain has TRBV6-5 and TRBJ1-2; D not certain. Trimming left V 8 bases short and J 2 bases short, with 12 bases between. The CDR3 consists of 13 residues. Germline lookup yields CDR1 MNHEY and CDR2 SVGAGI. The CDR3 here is CASGNGRNYGYTF. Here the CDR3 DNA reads TGTGCCAGCGGGAATGGCAGAAACTATGGCTACACCTTC.

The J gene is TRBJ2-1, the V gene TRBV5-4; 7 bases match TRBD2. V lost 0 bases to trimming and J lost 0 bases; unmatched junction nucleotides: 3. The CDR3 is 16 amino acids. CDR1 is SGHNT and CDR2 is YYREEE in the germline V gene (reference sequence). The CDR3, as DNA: TGTGCCAGCAGCTTGGTTAGCGGGTCCTCCTACAATGAGCAGTTCTTC. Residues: CASSLVSGSSYNEQFF.

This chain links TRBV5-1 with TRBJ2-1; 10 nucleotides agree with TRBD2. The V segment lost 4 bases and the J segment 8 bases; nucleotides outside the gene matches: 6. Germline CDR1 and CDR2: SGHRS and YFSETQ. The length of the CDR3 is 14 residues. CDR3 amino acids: CASSLSGGSDEQFF. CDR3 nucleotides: TGCGCCAGCAGCCTTAGCGGGGGGTCCGATGAGCAGTTCTTC.

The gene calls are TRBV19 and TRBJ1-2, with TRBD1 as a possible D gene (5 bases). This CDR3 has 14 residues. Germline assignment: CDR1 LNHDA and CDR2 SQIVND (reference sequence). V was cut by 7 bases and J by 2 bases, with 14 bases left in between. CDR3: CASTPSRGNYGYTF. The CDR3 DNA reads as TGTGCCAGTACCCCCAGTAGGGGAAACTATGGCTACACCTTC.

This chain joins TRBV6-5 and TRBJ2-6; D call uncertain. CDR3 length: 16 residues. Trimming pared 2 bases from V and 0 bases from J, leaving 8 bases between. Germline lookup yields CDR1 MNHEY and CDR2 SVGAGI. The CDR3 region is CASSYTARSGANVLTF. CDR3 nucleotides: TGTGCCAGCAGTTACACAGCCCGCTCTGGGGCCAACGTCCTGACTTTC.

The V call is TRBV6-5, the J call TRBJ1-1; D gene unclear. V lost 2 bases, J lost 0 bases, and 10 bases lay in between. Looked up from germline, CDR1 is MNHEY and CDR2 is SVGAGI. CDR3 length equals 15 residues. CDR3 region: CASSYARGMNTEAFF. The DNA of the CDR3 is TGTGCCAGCAGTTACGCCAGAGGCATGAACACTGAAGCTTTCTTT.

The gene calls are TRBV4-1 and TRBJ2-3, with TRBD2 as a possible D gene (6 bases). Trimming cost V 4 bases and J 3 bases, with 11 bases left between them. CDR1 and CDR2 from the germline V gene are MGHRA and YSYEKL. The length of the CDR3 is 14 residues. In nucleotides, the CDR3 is TGCGCCAGCAGCCGCGGACTAAGAACAGATACGCAGTATTTT. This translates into CASSRGLRTDTQYF.

The CDR3 DNA is TGTGCCAGCAGCCGGACTGGGTCCGAGGGGGAGCAGTACTTC. Translating gives CASSRTGSEGEQYF. This chain joins TRBV7-2 and TRBJ2-7; D assignment may be TRBD1 or TRBD2 (5 bases each). The CDR3 runs to 14 residues. Trimming cost V 5 bases and J 7 bases, with 18 bases left between them. Looked up from germline, CDR1 is SGHTA and CDR2 is FQGNSA.

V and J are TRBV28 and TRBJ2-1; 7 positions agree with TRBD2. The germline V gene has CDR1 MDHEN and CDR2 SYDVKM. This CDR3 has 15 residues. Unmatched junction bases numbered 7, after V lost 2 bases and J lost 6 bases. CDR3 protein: CASSLGLAVRNEQFF. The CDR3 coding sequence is TGTGCCAGCAGTTTAGGTCTAGCGGTACGCAATGAGCAGTTCTTC. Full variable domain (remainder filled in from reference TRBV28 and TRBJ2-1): DVKVTQSSRYLVKRTGEKVFLECVQDMDHENMFWYRQDPGLGLRLIYFSYDVKMKEKGDIPEGYSVSREKKERFSLILESASTNQTSMYLCASSLGLAVRNEQFFGPGTRLTVL.